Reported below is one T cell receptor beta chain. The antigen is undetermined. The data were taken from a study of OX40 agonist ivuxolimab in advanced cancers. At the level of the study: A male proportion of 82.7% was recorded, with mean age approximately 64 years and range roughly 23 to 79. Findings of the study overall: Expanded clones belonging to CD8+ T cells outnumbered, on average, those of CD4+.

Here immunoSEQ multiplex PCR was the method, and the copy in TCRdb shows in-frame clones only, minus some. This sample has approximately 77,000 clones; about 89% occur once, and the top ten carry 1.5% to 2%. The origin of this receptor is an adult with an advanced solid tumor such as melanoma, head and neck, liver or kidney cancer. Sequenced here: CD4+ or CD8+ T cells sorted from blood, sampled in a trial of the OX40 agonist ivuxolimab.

CDR3 residues: CASSSNSGRALGEQFF. In DNA, the CDR3 is TGTGCCAGCAGCTCGAATAGCGGGAGGGCCCTCGGTGAGCAGTTCTTC. The J gene is TRBJ2-1, the V gene TRBV5-4; 11 bases are shared with TRBD2. Per germline, CDR1 SGHNT and CDR2 YYREEE (reference sequence). Trimming cost V 3 bases and J 9 bases; bases outside gene matches: 11. The CDR3 spans 16 residues.